Below are 14 T cell receptor beta chains sequenced from a single sample in a study of Graves' ophthalmopathy and Graves' hyperthyroidism. RNA transcripts were the source from which TCR beta CDR3 regions were amplified. RT-PCR was first run with HTBI primers, then multiplex PCR in a second round. TCRdb independently ran MiXCR on the multiplex PCR reads; one entry per CDR3 protein. The table includes 150,000 to 200,000 distinct CDR3 sequences, roughly 36% detected once. Source material: peripheral blood. The receptors derive from a man in his thirties or forties with Graves' ophthalmopathy.

This clonotype was picked up many times. The chain couples TRBV25-1 to TRBJ2-5; D might be TRBD1 (6 bases). The CDR3 spans 15 residues. In germline, CDR1 is MGHDK, CDR2 SYGVNS. Trimming cost V 5 bases and J 4 bases, with 17 bases left between them. DNA for the CDR3: TGTGCCAGCAGTAGCTTTGGAACAGGGCGAGAGACCCAGTACTTC. Its translation is CASSSFGTGRETQYF.

This clonotype occurred many times. The chain links TRBV12-3 or TRBV12-4 to TRBJ1-2; maybe TRBD1 (5 bases). V was trimmed by 6 bases and J by 5 bases, leaving 13 bases between them. The CDR3 totals 13 residues. The DNA for the CDR3 is TGTGCCAGCAGCTCGGACACTCCATATGGCTACACCTTC. It yields the protein CASSSDTPYGYTF.

V is TRBV12-3 or TRBV12-4 and J is TRBJ2-5, with D possibly called TRBD1 or TRBD2 (5 bases each). Trimming took 5 bases from V and 2 from J, leaving 12 bases between them. CDR3 length: 14 residues. CDR3 residues: CASSPMGRQETQYF. Here the CDR3 DNA reads TGTGCCAGCAGTCCCATGGGACGTCAAGAGACCCAGTACTTC.

This clonotype was recorded at least ten times. The chain couples TRBV27 to TRBJ1-5; TRBD1 might be the D (5 bases). Germline lookup yields CDR1 MNHEY and CDR2 SMNVEV (reference sequence). This CDR3 is 15 amino acids long. V was clipped by 3 bases and J by 3 bases, with 12 bases between them. The CDR3 loop reads CASSLGRAINQPQHF. CDR3 sequence (DNA): TGTGCCAGCAGTTTGGGCAGGGCGATCAATCAGCCCCAGCATTTT.

This clonotype was seen repeatedly, ten times or more. This chain joins TRBV11-1 and TRBJ2-7; D perhaps matches TRBD2 (5 bases). CDR1 and CDR2 (germline): SGHAT, FQDESV (reference sequence). V lost 1 base and J 0 bases, leaving 16 bases between the germline ends. The CDR3 runs 17 residues. The CDR3 here is CASSLESVDLFSYEQYF. The DNA for the CDR3 is TGTGCCAGCAGCTTAGAATCCGTGGACTTGTTCTCCTACGAGCAGTACTTC.

This clonotype was counted ten times or more. The genes are TRBV2 and TRBJ1-1; tentatively, D is TRBD1 (6 bases). The V end was cut by 11 bases, the J end by 5 bases, with 24 bases between. Looked up from germline, CDR1 is SNHLY and CDR2 is FYNNEI. The CDR3 is made up of 15 amino acids. For the CDR3, the DNA is TGTGCCTCCCAGGGTTACGGGGGGCGCAGGACTGAAGCTTTCTTT. It yields the protein CASQGYGGRRTEAFF.

This clonotype has ten or more counts. This chain joins TRBV30 and TRBJ1-1; D is unclear. V lost 1 base and J lost 0, with 9 bases in between. CDR3 size: 14 residues. The germline gives CDR1 GTSNPN, CDR2 SVGIG (reference sequence). The CDR3 nucleotides read TGTGCCTGGAGTGCACAGCTCATGAACACTGAAGCTTTCTTT. Protein: CAWSAQLMNTEAFF.

The chain recombines TRBV6-5 with TRBJ1-3; no clear D. Germline lookup yields CDR1 MNHEY and CDR2 SVGAGI. Trimming removed 0 bases from V and 0 bases from J, with 9 bases in between. The CDR3 consists of 16 residues. In DNA form, the CDR3 reads TGTGCCAGCAGTTACTCGAATATGGGCTCTGGAAACACCATATATTTT. As protein: CASSYSNMGSGNTIYF.

This clonotype was seen many times. The rearrangement joins TRBV12-3 or TRBV12-4 to TRBJ2-3; D might be TRBD2 (5 bases). CDR3 length: 16 residues. Trimming took off 2 bases at V and 2 bases at J, with 14 bases between the two ends. The CDR3 protein is CASSLNEGITTDTQYF. The CDR3 nucleotides are TGTGCCAGCAGTTTAAACGAGGGTATCACCACAGATACGCAGTATTTT.

The gene calls are TRBV6-5 and TRBJ1-1; D gene unclear. The CDR3 consists of 14 residues. Trimming shortened V by 3 bases and J by 4 bases, and 12 bases separated the two germline ends. Germline V gene lookup returns CDR1 MNHEY and CDR2 SVGAGI. CDR3: CASSYDGSSTEAFF. The CDR3 nucleotides are TGTGCCAGCAGTTATGACGGGTCGAGCACTGAAGCTTTCTTT.

This clonotype appeared many times. The chain carries TRBV20-1 and TRBJ2-7; TRBD1 aligns across 11 bases. CDR1 is DFQATT, CDR2 SNEGSKA, per germline (reference sequence). The length of the CDR3 is 16 residues. V was pared by 5 bases and J by 2 bases, with 11 bases of the junction left unmatched. DNA of the CDR3: TGCAGTGCTCGGGGGACAGGGGGTTTTGCAGCCTACGAGCAGTACTTC. Translating it yields CSARGTGGFAAYEQYF.

The rearrangement links TRBV12-3 or TRBV12-4 to TRBJ2-4, with D perhaps TRBD1 or TRBD2 (5 bases each). The CDR3 is made up of 15 amino acids. Deletions cut 4 bases from V and 0 bases from J, with 10 bases between. Here the CDR3 reads CASSSEGRAKNIQYF. CDR3 nucleotide sequence: TGTGCCAGCAGTTCCGAGGGACGAGCCAAAAACATTCAGTACTTC.

The V and J genes are TRBV7-2 and TRBJ2-7, with 10 nucleotides matching TRBD2. The V and J ends lost 5 bases and 2 bases, in that order; junction bases with no gene match: 6. The length of the CDR3 is 15 residues. Germline CDR1 reads SGHTA; CDR2 reads FQGNSA. CDR3 residues: CASSATSGMTYEQYF. As DNA, the CDR3 is TGTGCCAGCAGCGCCACTAGCGGGATGACCTACGAGCAGTACTTC.

The rearrangement uses TRBV20-1 and TRBJ1-1; maybe TRBD1 (6 bases). This CDR3 is built from 13 residues. CDR1 is DFQATT, CDR2 SNEGSKA, per germline (reference sequence). V was trimmed by 5 bases and J by 5 bases, leaving 15 bases between them. CDR3 protein: CSAERGGGTEAFF. CDR3 sequence (DNA): TGCAGTGCTGAGCGCGGAGGGGGGACTGAAGCTTTCTTT.